The rows below give T cell receptor beta chains drawn from one sample of a study of blood T cell repertoires in COVID-19. Only in-frame clones appear in the TCRdb table, and some are missing; sequencing was by immunoSEQ multiplex PCR. Found here are 120,000 to 150,000 clones, 75% to 90% of them singletons; the top ten hold roughly 13%. The sample comprised peripheral blood. The receptors stem from a man between 18 and 35 years old with COVID-19, enrolled during active disease. Each CDR3 is given with its conserved first and last residue. D genes are given only for firm matches. The size entry is marked missing in some rows and otherwise reads once, few, many or a size class.

V: TRBV9; J: TRBJ2-7; size: NA; length: 16; D: TRBD1; CDR3: CASSEGGTGALYEQYF; DNA: TGTGCCAGCAGCGAGGGGGGGACAGGGGCCCTCTACGAGCAGTACTTC
V: TRBV6-1; J: TRBJ2-3; size: NA; length: 13; D: NA; CDR3: CASSDQGTDTQYF; DNA: TGTGCCAGCAGTGACCAGGGGACAGATACGCAGTATTTT
V: TRBV11-1; J: TRBJ2-1; size: NA; length: 13; D: NA; CDR3: CASSRSRTHEQFF; DNA: TGTGCCAGCAGCCGATCTAGAACCCATGAGCAGTTCTTC
V: TRBV18; J: TRBJ1-2; size: NA; length: 15; D: TRBD1; CDR3: CASSLGQGLGSGYTF; DNA: TGTGCCAGCTCACTCGGACAGGGCCTAGGGAGTGGCTACACCTTC
V: TRBV2; J: TRBJ1-2; size: NA; length: 17; D: TRBD1; CDR3: CASSESRSGTGEYGYTF; DNA: TGTGCCAGCAGTGAAAGTAGATCGGGGACAGGGGAATATGGCTACACCTTC
V: TRBV27; J: TRBJ1-4; size: NA; length: 15; D: NA; CDR3: CASSPGSGVNEKLLF; DNA: TGTGCCAGCAGTCCGGGTTCAGGGGTTAATGAAAAACTGCTTTTT
V: TRBV4-1; J: TRBJ1-3; size: NA; length: 15; D: NA; CDR3: CASSPSSVFGNTIYF; DNA: TGCGCCAGCAGCCCTAGTTCTGTTTTCGGAAACACCATATATTTT
V: TRBV5-1; J: TRBJ1-1; size: NA; length: 14; D: NA; CDR3: CASSLNAGFTEAFF; DNA: TGCGCCAGCAGCTTGAATGCAGGATTCACTGAAGCTTTCTTT
V: TRBV7-9; J: TRBJ1-2; size: NA; length: 15; D: TRBD1; CDR3: CASSTSGTGLYGYTF; DNA: TGTGCCAGCAGCACATCCGGGACAGGGTTATATGGCTACACCTTC
V: TRBV2; J: TRBJ1-5; size: NA; length: 13; D: TRBD1; CDR3: CASGSQGNQPQHF; DNA: TGTGCCAGCGGCTCACAGGGGAATCAGCCCCAGCATTTT
V: TRBV15; J: TRBJ2-5; size: NA; length: 13; D: NA; CDR3: CATRSGSRETQYF; DNA: TGTGCCACCAGAAGTGGATCCAGGGAGACCCAGTACTTC
V: TRBV28; J: TRBJ2-5; size: NA; length: 16; D: NA; CDR3: CASSLDRSTNLETQYF; DNA: TGTGCCAGCAGTTTAGACCGATCGACTAATCTAGAGACCCAGTACTTC
V: TRBV28; J: TRBJ2-7; size: NA; length: 18; D: TRBD2; CDR3: CASRTALTSGRVIYEQYF; DNA: TGTGCCAGCCGAACTGCCCTGACTAGCGGGAGAGTTATCTACGAGCAGTACTTC
V: TRBV9; J: TRBJ2-2; size: NA; length: 15; D: NA; CDR3: CASSPPGTNTGELFF; DNA: TGTGCCAGCAGCCCCCCCGGGACAAACACCGGGGAGCTGTTTTTT
V: TRBV3-1/TRBV3-2; J: TRBJ2-1; size: NA; length: 16; D: NA; CDR3: CASSQDRRMEYNEQFF; DNA: TGTGCCAGCAGCCAAGATCGGCGGATGGAATACAATGAGCAGTTCTTC
V: TRBV11-2; J: TRBJ2-7; size: NA; length: 14; D: TRBD2; CDR3: CATQLAGGSYEQYF; DNA: TGTGCCACCCAACTAGCGGGAGGATCCTACGAGCAGTACTTC
V: TRBV3-1/TRBV3-2; J: TRBJ2-7; size: NA; length: 14; D: NA; CDR3: CASSQARGSYEQYF; DNA: TGTGCCAGCAGCCAAGCTAGAGGCTCCTACGAGCAGTACTTC
V: TRBV28; J: TRBJ2-5; size: NA; length: 14; D: NA; CDR3: CASSPPVTLETQYF; DNA: TGTGCCAGCAGTCCTCCCGTAACTTTAGAGACCCAGTACTTC
V: TRBV2; J: TRBJ1-5; size: NA; length: 14; D: TRBD1; CDR3: CASSGGQLNQPQHF; DNA: TGTGCCAGCAGCGGGGGACAGCTCAATCAGCCCCAGCATTTT
V: TRBV5-6; J: TRBJ1-5; size: NA; length: 18; D: TRBD1; CDR3: CASSLEWTGLAYNQPQHF; DNA: TGTGCCAGCAGCTTGGAGTGGACAGGGTTGGCATACAATCAGCCCCAGCATTTT
V: TRBV28; J: TRBJ2-2; size: NA; length: 17; D: NA; CDR3: CASSVGTAGLNTGELFF; DNA: TGTGCCAGCAGTGTCGGGACCGCGGGACTTAACACCGGGGAGCTGTTTTTT
V: TRBV10-2; J: TRBJ2-2; size: NA; length: 13; D: NA; CDR3: CASRIANTGELFF; DNA: TGCGCCAGCAGAATAGCTAACACCGGGGAGCTGTTTTTT
V: TRBV12-3/TRBV12-4; J: TRBJ2-5; size: NA; length: 13; D: TRBD1; CDR3: CASSGTGWETQYF; DNA: TGTGCCAGCAGTGGGACAGGGTGGGAGACCCAGTACTTC
V: TRBV5-4; J: TRBJ2-1; size: NA; length: 14; D: TRBD2; CDR3: CASSFSGSHNEQFF; DNA: TGTGCCAGCAGCTTTAGCGGGAGTCACAATGAGCAGTTCTTC
V: TRBV6-6; J: TRBJ2-7; size: NA; length: 15; D: TRBD2; CDR3: CASSYSGTSGRVAYF; DNA: TGTGCCAGCAGTTACTCTGGGACTAGCGGGAGAGTAGCGTACTTC
V: TRBV4-3; J: TRBJ1-4; size: NA; length: 17; D: TRBD1; CDR3: CASSQEGSGQGYEKLFF; DNA: TGCGCCAGCAGCCAAGAAGGGTCCGGACAGGGATACGAAAAACTGTTTTTT
V: TRBV10-3; J: TRBJ2-5; size: NA; length: 15; D: TRBD2; CDR3: CATRRTSLSRETQYF; DNA: TGTGCCACTCGGAGGACTAGCTTATCGCGGGAGACCCAGTACTTC
V: TRBV15; J: TRBJ1-3; size: NA; length: 15; D: NA; CDR3: CATSRATGSGNTIYF; DNA: TGTGCCACCAGCAGGGCCACAGGGTCCGGAAACACCATATATTTT
V: TRBV5-8; J: TRBJ2-7; size: once; length: 16; D: NA; CDR3: CASSFFTGGVSYEQYF; DNA: TGTGCCAGCAGCTTTTTCACGGGCGGGGTCTCCTACGAGCAGTACTTC
V: TRBV4-2; J: TRBJ2-1; size: once; length: 15; D: NA; CDR3: CASSQVSSAKDEQFF; DNA: TGTGCCAGCAGCCAAGTGTCTAGCGCGAAGGATGAGCAGTTCTTC
V: TRBV28; J: TRBJ1-4; size: NA; length: 14; D: NA; CDR3: CASIGATVNEKLLF; DNA: TGTGCCAGCATCGGCGCGACAGTTAATGAAAAACTGCTTTTT